This T cell receptor beta chain is from a study of CD8+CD57+ T cells in acquired aplastic anemia. Study context: 3.2 ug was the average amount of DNA from sorted CD4+ and CD8+ cells.

Investigators profiled TCR beta VDJ and CDR3 from genomic DNA template. TCRdb fed the reads into MiXCR, producing one record per CDR3 protein. Of approximately 98,000 distinct CDR3 sequences in the sample, less than 75% were seen once. About this clonotype: Its target is unknown.

The study, taken as a whole, reports: Patients showed no significant difference from controls in CD8+ Simpson's diversity.

Patients who underwent sequencing had shown CD8+CD57+ cell expansion by flow cytometry. Severe acquired aplastic anemia was present in every patient. Among the patients, none had received any therapy at the time of blood sampling. Sequenced input: sorted CD4+, CD8+, or CD8+CD57+ T cells (not recorded which) from PBMCs. The receptor comes from a human donor with aplastic anemia.

The CDR3 region is CASSSGSSATGELFF. The CDR3 DNA follows: TGTGCCAGCAGCTCAGGGTCTTCCGCCACCGGGGAGCTGTTTTTT. The rearrangement links TRBV7-6 to TRBJ2-2, with D tentatively TRBD1 (5 bases). V was pared by 4 bases and J by 4 bases, with 13 bases between. Germline V gene data show CDR1 as SGHVS and CDR2 as FNYEAQ. This CDR3 is 15 amino acids long.